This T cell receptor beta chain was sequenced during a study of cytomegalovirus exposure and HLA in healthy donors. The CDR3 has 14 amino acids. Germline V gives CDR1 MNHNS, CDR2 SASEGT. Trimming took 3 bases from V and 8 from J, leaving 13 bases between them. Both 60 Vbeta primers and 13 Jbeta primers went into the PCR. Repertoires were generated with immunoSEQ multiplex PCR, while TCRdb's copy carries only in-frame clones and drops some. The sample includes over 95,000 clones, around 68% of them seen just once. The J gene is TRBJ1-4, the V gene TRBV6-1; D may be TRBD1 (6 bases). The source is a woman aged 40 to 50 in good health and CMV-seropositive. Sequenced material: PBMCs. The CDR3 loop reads CASSEGGTLEKLFF. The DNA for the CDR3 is TGTGCCAGCAGTGAGGGTGGGACACTCGAAAAACTGTTTTTT.